Listed here is a single T cell receptor beta chain. The data derive from a study of T cell changes during pregnancy in multiple sclerosis. Trimming pared 7 bases from V and 7 bases from J, leaving 16 bases between. CDR3 length equals 12 residues. CDR1 is SQVTM and CDR2 is ANQGSEA in the germline V gene. Sequenced by immunoSEQ multiplex PCR; TCRdb stores in-frame clones only, minus some. The profile shows tens of thousands of clones, roughly 88% of them singletons. This sequence originates from a female donor in good health, enrolled as a control in a pregnancy study. V is TRBV29-1 and J is TRBJ2-5; weak D call: TRBD2 (7 bases). Source: peripheral blood, taken in the first trimester of pregnancy. In nucleotides, the CDR3 is TGCAGCGCCGAGGGGGGGGCGGGGACCCAGTACTTC. Amino acid sequence: CSAEGGAGTQYF.